This T cell receptor beta chain comes out of a study of blood T cell repertoires in COVID-19. In the study overall: PBMCs, B-cell-depleted T cells, or T cells provided the cDNA or gDNA that made up the material.

Cohort assignment relied on participant-reported clinical history. Sequencing was performed with immunoSEQ multiplex PCR; in TCRdb, only in-frame clones are kept and a portion is missing. The table lists about 470,000 clones, roughly 87% of them singletons. Sequencing was carried out using PBMCs or T cells enriched from blood (not recorded which). The source is a woman aged 18-29 years who had recovered from COVID-19.

In DNA, the CDR3 is TGTGCCAGCACCGAGGATGGGGCGCGACAAGAGACCCAGTACTTC. Translation gives CASTEDGARQETQYF. The chain recombines TRBV2 with TRBJ2-5, with a weak D call TRBD1 (5 bases). The germline CDR1 and CDR2 sequences are SNHLY and FYNNEI. The CDR3 runs 15 residues. V shed 7 bases and J shed 2 bases, with 17 bases lying between them.